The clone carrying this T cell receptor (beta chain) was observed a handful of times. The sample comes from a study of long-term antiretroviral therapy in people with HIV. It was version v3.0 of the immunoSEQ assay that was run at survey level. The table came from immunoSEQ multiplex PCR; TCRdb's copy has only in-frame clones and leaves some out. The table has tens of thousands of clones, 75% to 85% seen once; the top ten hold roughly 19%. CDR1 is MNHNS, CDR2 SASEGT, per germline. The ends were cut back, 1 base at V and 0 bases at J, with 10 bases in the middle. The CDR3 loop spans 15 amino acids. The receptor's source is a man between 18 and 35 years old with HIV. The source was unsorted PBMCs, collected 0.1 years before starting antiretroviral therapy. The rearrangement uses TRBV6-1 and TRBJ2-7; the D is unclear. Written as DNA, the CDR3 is TGTGCCAGCAGTGAAGGGGCAGGAAGCTCCTACGAGCAGTACTTC. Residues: CASSEGAGSSYEQYF.